This record covers a single T cell receptor (beta chain). The antigen it binds to is not known. Per-base qualities were not stored, and no clone one base away is much larger. The sample's time point label, in plain terms: peripheral blood 6 weeks after treatment start. The cohort included roughly 29 patients with locally advanced or metastatic urothelial carcinoma who were treated at Memorial Sloan Kettering on a trial protocol. Peripheral blood mononuclear cells were collected pretreatment and during treatment, at between 1 and 8 total time points per patient. The Qiagen DNeasy Blood extraction kit was used to purify genomic DNA from total PBMCs and tumor samples. PBMCs were collected pretreatment and during treatment, and were isolated and stored as previously described. This entry comes from a study of PD-L1 blockade in urothelial cancer (dated by TCRdb to about 2017). For the study in its entirety: Therapy was started at some point between 2014 and 2016 for all patients, and atezolizumab 1,200 mg was administered intravenously every 3 weeks. About 90% of the roughly 29 patients were males with bladder-origin urothelial cancer, and about 65% of the 29 reported a prior smoking history. An ECOG performance status of 0 or 1 was recorded for the patients, and 0 to 3 prior chemotherapy regimens had been received by the patients. Blood samples were analyzed at 3 weeks after treatment start (second dose) and at 6 weeks after treatment start. Blood samples gave a median of approximately 150,000 T cells and roughly 83,000 unique TCRs, with a median clonality of approximately 0.078. The study, an exploratory multi-omic analysis, examined somatic, immune and clinical correlates of response to PD-L1 blockade with atezolizumab in urothelial cancer. Pretreatment tumor samples, along with matched peripheral blood serially collected before and after atezolizumab treatment, were subjected to TCR sequencing. Progression-free survival longer than 6 months counted as durable clinical benefit, and TCR features were additionally tested against both progression-free and overall survival. In the same patients who had TCR sequencing, pretreatment tumors also underwent whole exome sequencing and RNA sequencing. Nine patients achieved durable clinical benefit and approximately 20 did not. Pretreatment blood TCR-seq was available for nearly 30 patients, at least one posttreatment blood collection was obtained for 24 patients, and tumor TCR-seq was available for 24 patients. General conclusions and limits of the study: A pretreatment peripheral blood TCR clonality below the median was linked to improved progression-free and overall survival. At 3 weeks after the start of treatment, tumor-associated TCR clones in peripheral blood had expanded more in patients with durable benefit (n ≈ 20, p = 0.022). Small sample size (n ≈ 28) and many exploratory analyses mean the results are intended to be hypothesis-generating.

Synthetic TCR analog templates were spiked into each PCR to estimate absolute template abundance from read counts. TCRbeta CDR3 regions were amplified from genomic DNA with bias-controlled V and J gene primers using the immunoSEQ assay. Sequencing of rearranged TCRbeta segments was done at approximately 20X coverage. The paper's processing steps were these. Sequencing errors were corrected by clustering, and CDR3s were annotated against IMGT so that V, D and J genes could be assigned. Downstream analyses used only productive TCRbeta rearrangements and left out out-of-frame or stop-codon sequences. Clonality was calculated as one minus the Shannon entropy normalized by the log of the number of unique productive sequences. Fisher's exact test with Benjamini-Hochberg correction, at a threshold of adjusted p below 0.01, was used to find clones that differed between time points or between blood and tumor. The clones in this table, taken by TCRdb from immuneACCESS, are in-frame only. Not every clone is retained; where verified, under half of the shortfall comes from an unresolved V gene, and the cause of the rest is unknown. From that table come the V and J calls and clone size; the DNA was used to work out D and trimming. Recorded for this sample are tens of thousands of clones; about 90% of them occurred a single time. About 6.8% of the sample is held by the ten biggest clonotypes.

Source: PBMCs, taken around atezolizumab (anti-PD-L1) treatment. This TCR was recovered from a man in his 70s with urothelial cancer.

The CDR3 here reads CASSLGLISGGTETQYF. The nucleotide sequence reads TGTGCCAGCAGTTTAGGTCTTATAAGCGGGGGGACAGAGACCCAGTACTTC. The receptor chain draws on TRBV28 and TRBJ2-5, with 9 bases matching TRBD2. After removal of 2 bases from V and 4 bases from J, the junction retains 11 bases not matched to a gene. The CDR3 runs 17 amino acids, cysteine and phenylalanine included. The CDR3 DNA has 51 bases and is translated from base 1. CDR1 and CDR2 are drawn from the germline V gene: MDHEN, SYDVKM.